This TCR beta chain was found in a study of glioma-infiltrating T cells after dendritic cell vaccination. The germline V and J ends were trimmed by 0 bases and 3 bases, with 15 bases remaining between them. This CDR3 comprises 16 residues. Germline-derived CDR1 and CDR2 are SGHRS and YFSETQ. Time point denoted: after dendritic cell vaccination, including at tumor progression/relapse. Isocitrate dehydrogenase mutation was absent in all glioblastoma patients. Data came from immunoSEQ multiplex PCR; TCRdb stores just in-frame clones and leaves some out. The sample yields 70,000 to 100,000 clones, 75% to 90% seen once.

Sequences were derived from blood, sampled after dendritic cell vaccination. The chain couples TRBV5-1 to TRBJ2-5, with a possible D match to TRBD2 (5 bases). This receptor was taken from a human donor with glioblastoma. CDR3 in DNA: TGCGCCAGCAGCTTGGGTTGGACCAGCGGAAAAGAGACCCAGTACTTC. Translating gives CASSLGWTSGKETQYF.